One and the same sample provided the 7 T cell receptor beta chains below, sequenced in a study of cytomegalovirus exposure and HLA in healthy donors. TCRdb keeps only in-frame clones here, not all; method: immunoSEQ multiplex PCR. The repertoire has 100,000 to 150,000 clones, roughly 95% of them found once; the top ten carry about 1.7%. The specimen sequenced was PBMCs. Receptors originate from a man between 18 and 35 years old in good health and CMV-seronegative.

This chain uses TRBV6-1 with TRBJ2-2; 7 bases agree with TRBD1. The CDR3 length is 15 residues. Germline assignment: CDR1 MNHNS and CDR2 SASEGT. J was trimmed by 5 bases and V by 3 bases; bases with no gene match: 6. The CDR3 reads CASSEVRGFTGELFF. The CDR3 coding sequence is TGTGCCAGCAGTGAGGTCAGGGGGTTTACCGGGGAGCTGTTTTTT.

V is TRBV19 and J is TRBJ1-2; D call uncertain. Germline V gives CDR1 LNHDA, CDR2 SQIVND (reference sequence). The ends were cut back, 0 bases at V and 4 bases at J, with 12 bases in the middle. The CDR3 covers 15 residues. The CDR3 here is CASSIDGESGYGYTF. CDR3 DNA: TGTGCCAGTAGTATAGATGGTGAATCGGGCTATGGCTACACCTTC.

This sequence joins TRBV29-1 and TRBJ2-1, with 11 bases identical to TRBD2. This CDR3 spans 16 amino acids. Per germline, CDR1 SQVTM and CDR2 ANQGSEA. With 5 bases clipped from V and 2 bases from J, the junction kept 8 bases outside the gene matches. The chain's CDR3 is CSVQRTSGLTYNEQFF. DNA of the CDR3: TGCAGCGTTCAACGGACTAGCGGGTTAACCTACAATGAGCAGTTCTTC.

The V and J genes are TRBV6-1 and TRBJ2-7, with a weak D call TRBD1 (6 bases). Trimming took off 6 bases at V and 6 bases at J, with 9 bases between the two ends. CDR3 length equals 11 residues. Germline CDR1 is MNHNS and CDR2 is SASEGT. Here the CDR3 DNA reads TGTGCCAGCAGGGACAGTCGCGAGCAGTACTTC. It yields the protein CASRDSREQYF.

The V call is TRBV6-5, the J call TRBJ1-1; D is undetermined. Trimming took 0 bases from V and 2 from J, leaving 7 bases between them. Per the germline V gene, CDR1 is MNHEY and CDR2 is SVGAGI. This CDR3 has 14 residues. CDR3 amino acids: CASSYSRTNTEAFF. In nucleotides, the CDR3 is TGTGCCAGCAGTTACTCGAGAACTAACACTGAAGCTTTCTTT.

The CDR3 coding sequence is TGTGCCAGCAGCCCGCCACTAGCAGGGCGGGATACGCAGTATTTT. Encoded protein: CASSPPLAGRDTQYF. The J gene is TRBJ2-3, the V gene TRBV4-2; possible D gene TRBD2, 6 bases. The CDR3 totals 15 residues. The V gene's germline CDR1 is LGHNA and CDR2 YNFKEQ. V was trimmed by 4 bases and J by 6 bases, leaving 17 bases between them.

DNA for the CDR3: TGCAGCGTTGAAGAATGGGGTTTCAGGGGGCAGGATACGCAGTATTTT. Translation: CSVEEWGFRGQDTQYF. This rearrangement joins TRBV29-1 to TRBJ2-3; 8 nucleotides line up with TRBD1. Germline loops: CDR1 SQVTM, CDR2 ANQGSEA. This CDR3 is 16 amino acids long. J lost 6 bases, V lost 0 bases, and 11 bases had no gene match.